This TCR beta chain was captured by sequencing in a study of cytomegalovirus exposure and HLA in healthy donors. Turning to the study itself: The use of the same platform for the roughly 120 validation repertoires and the roughly 700 first-cohort repertoires was reported by a later analysis.

Profiled with immunoSEQ multiplex PCR; TCRdb holds only in-frame clones, not every one. Among 150,000 to 180,000 clones listed, about 86% were seen once. Regarding the study as a whole: Despite most TCR sequences being rare, some public TCRs occurred in many donors. One later analysis, an examination of the 120 validation repertoires, found that first-cohort TCR clusters tended to co-occur in them. Altogether, 150 to 200 TCR beta chains were recorded as cytomegalovirus-associated.

Germline V CDR1 and CDR2: SGHRS, YFSETQ. The V gene lost 7 bases and the J gene lost 1 base, with 15 bases spanning the gap. CDR3 size: 15 residues. As to this clone: The antigen is unknown.

The rearrangement uses TRBV5-1 and TRBJ1-3, with D perhaps matching TRBD1 (6 bases). Sequences were obtained from PBMCs. The origin of this receptor is a human donor in good health. CDR3 residues: CASSPGGHSGNTIYF. CDR3 in DNA: TGCGCCAGCTCCCCTGGGGGACATTCTGGAAACACCATATATTTT.